One and the same sample provided the 26 T cell receptor beta chains below, sequenced in a study of circulating CD8 cells and anti-PD-1 response in melanoma (dated by TCRdb to 2020 to 2022). These reads were obtained on a NextSeq 500. The QIAseq Immune Repertoire RNA Library Kit, Human TCR Panel was used to prepare TCR libraries from about 15 ng of total RNA. TCRdb applied fastp at Q25 and MiXCR to the public reads, then kept only in-frame beta chains. CDR3 protein duplicates are merged, each entry listing the most common genes and DNA. Across this sample there are approximately 1,800 distinct CDR3 sequences, with 7.4% seen only once. The top ten clonotypes cover around 8.6% of the sample. Using a BD FACSAria II cell sorter, four subsets defined by PD-1 and/or TIGIT were sorted out of live CD3+CD8+TCRalphabeta+ cells. Here the sequenced sample was CD8+ T cells from PBMCs, taken at baseline or after one month of anti-PD-1 therapy (not recorded which). The receptors stem from a human donor with melanoma.

This chain links TRBV6-5 with TRBJ2-7; 10 bases align to TRBD1. The CDR3 sequence is 16 residues long. With V trimmed by 2 bases and J by 8 bases, 12 bases remained unmatched. The germline V gene has CDR1 MNHEY and CDR2 SVGAGI. This CDR3 is CASSYGGWTGGIQQYF. The CDR3 bases are TGTGCCAGCAGTTACGGAGGGTGGACAGGGGGAATACAGCAGTACTTC.

This clonotype is judged medium-sized. J is TRBJ2-2 and V is TRBV28; D gene unclear. V was trimmed by 6 bases and J by 0 bases, leaving 8 bases between them. The CDR3 spans 14 residues. Per the germline V gene, CDR1 is MDHEN and CDR2 is SYDVKM. The CDR3, as DNA: TGTGCCAGCAGCCCAGCGACGAACACCGGGGAGCTGTTTTTT. Encoded protein: CASSPATNTGELFF.

Sample share makes this clonotype medium-sized. The chain recombines TRBV25-1 with TRBJ2-7; D is unclear. Trimming took off 7 bases at V and 3 bases at J, with 22 bases between the two ends. The CDR3 length is 16 residues. Germline V gene data show CDR1 as MGHDK and CDR2 as SYGVNS. Here the CDR3 DNA reads TGTGCCAGCATTCCAAATGGGGATCGGCCCTACTACGAGCAGTACTTC. Translation: CASIPNGDRPYYEQYF.

V usage is TRBV9 and J usage is TRBJ2-1, with 7 bases that match TRBD1. There are 14 residues in the CDR3. Germline V lookup: CDR1 SGDLS, CDR2 YYNGEE. The junction had 2 bases not matched to a gene; V was cut back by 3 bases and J by 2 bases. CDR3 in amino acids: CASSAQGAYNEQFF. The CDR3 DNA reads as TGTGCCAGCAGCGCTCAGGGGGCCTACAATGAGCAGTTCTTC.

Relative to its sample, this clonotype is medium-sized (0.01 to 0.1%). The chain uses TRBV28 and TRBJ1-5, with TRBD1 identical over 11 bases. The CDR3 loop spans 15 amino acids. The junction had 6 bases not matched to a gene; V was cut back by 6 bases and J by 5 bases. Germline lookup yields CDR1 MDHEN and CDR2 SYDVKM. Here the CDR3 reads CASSWDRGSDQPQHF. CDR3 sequence (DNA): TGTGCCAGCAGCTGGGACAGGGGGTCGGATCAGCCCCAGCATTTT.

J is TRBJ2-3 and V is TRBV6-5; TRBD2 matches at 11 bases. This CDR3 contains 15 residues. The germline V gene has CDR1 MNHEY and CDR2 SVGAGI. V lost 2 bases to trimming and J lost 3 bases; unmatched junction nucleotides: 1. The CDR3 region is CASSYVAGGTDTQYF. The CDR3 DNA follows: TGTGCCAGCAGTTACGTAGCGGGGGGGACAGATACGCAGTATTTT.

In this sample, this clonotype turned up once. Relative to the germline gene, one junction end is altered; a read error may explain this. The genes are TRBV5-6 and TRBJ2-5; 7 bases map to TRBD2. This CDR3 region has 13 residues. In germline, CDR1 is SGHDT, CDR2 YYEEEE. DNA for the CDR3: TGTGCCAGAAGCTTGGCGGGGCGGGAGACCCAGCACTTC. As protein: CARSLAGRETQHF.

This clonotype is categorized as large. This chain uses TRBV6-5 with TRBJ1-1; D call uncertain. This CDR3 has 14 residues. V lost 2 bases and J lost 0, with 7 bases in between. Germline CDR1 reads MNHEY; CDR2 reads SVGAGI. For the CDR3, the DNA is TGTGCCAGCAGTTACAATTTCATGAACACTGAAGCTTTCTTT. Its protein is CASSYNFMNTEAFF.

Within the sample, this clonotype is medium-sized. V is TRBV19 and J is TRBJ1-1; possibly TRBD1 for D (6 bases). Germline-derived CDR1 and CDR2 are LNHDA and SQIVND (reference sequence). This CDR3 region has 13 residues. V dropped 0 bases and J dropped 8 bases, with 10 bases sitting between them. In DNA form, the CDR3 reads TGTGCCAGTAGTATAGATGCGGGGGCCGAAGCTTTCTTT. Protein sequence: CASSIDAGAEAFF.

Within the sample, this clonotype is medium-sized. CDR3 sequence reads: CASLTGGGELFF. The CDR3 DNA follows: TGTGCCAGCCTTACGGGCGGCGGGGAGCTGTTTTTT. The rearrangement uses TRBV27 and TRBJ2-2, with no clear D. The CDR3 is 12 residues long. V was trimmed by 8 bases and J by 7 bases, leaving 11 bases between them. Germline V gives CDR1 MNHEY, CDR2 SMNVEV (reference sequence).

This clonotype is classed as medium-sized. The genes are TRBV7-9 and TRBJ1-1; 12 positions agree with TRBD1. There are 16 residues in the CDR3. J was trimmed by 5 bases and V by 8 bases; bases with no gene match: 12. Germline values: CDR1 SEHNR, CDR2 FQNEAQ (reference sequence). The CDR3 region is CASFPRDRGLRTEAFF. As DNA, the CDR3 is TGTGCCAGCTTCCCGAGGGACAGGGGGCTGAGGACTGAAGCTTTCTTT.

This clonotype is classed as large. The chain employs TRBV4-3 and TRBJ2-1, with D tentatively TRBD1 (7 bases). Trimming removed 0 bases at V and 7 bases at J, with 13 bases between. Germline V lookup: CDR1 LGHNA, CDR2 YSLEER. This CDR3 has 15 amino acids. CDR3 DNA: TGCGCCAGCAGCCAAGAGCGACAGGGAGGTAATGAGCAGTTCTTC. Translated: CASSQERQGGNEQFF.

There are a few counts of this clonotype. J is TRBJ2-5 and V is TRBV28; D possibly matches TRBD1 or TRBD2 (5 bases each). Germline CDR1 reads MDHEN; CDR2 reads SYDVKM. Between the trimmed V and J ends, which lost 8 bases and 0 bases, there was a span of 19 bases. This CDR3 spans 16 amino acids. CDR3 in amino acids: CASSSQGDDNQETQYF. DNA of the CDR3: TGTGCCAGCTCCTCTCAAGGGGACGACAACCAAGAGACCCAGTACTTC.

Judged by abundance, this clonotype is large. The gene calls are TRBV9 and TRBJ2-2; D is possibly TRBD2 (6 bases). The CDR3 has 17 amino acids. CDR1 is SGDLS, CDR2 YYNGEE, per germline. Trimming removed 3 bases from V and 5 bases from J, with 20 bases in between. CDR3: CASSDPSSVPSTGELFF. The CDR3 DNA is TGTGCCAGCAGCGACCCCTCTAGCGTTCCTTCTACCGGGGAGCTGTTTTTT.

By share, this clonotype counts as medium-sized. The V and J genes are TRBV2 and TRBJ2-5; 9 positions agree with TRBD2. CDR1 and CDR2 (germline): SNHLY, FYNNEI. Unmatched junction bases numbered 5, after V lost 1 base and J lost 5 bases. The CDR3 has 15 amino acids. CDR3 DNA: TGTGCCAGCAGTGAAGGCGGGGGGGCCGGGGAGACCCAGTACTTC. The encoded protein is CASSEGGGAGETQYF. Full variable domain (outside the CDR3, taken from reference TRBV2 and TRBJ2-5): EPEVTQTPSHQVTQMGQEVILRCVPISNHLYFYWYRQILGQKVEFLVSFYNNEISEKSEIFDDQFSVERPDGSNFTLKIRSTKLEDSAMYFCASSEGGGAGETQYFGPGTRLLVL.

This clonotype is judged medium-sized (0.01 to 0.1%). The V and J genes are TRBV9 and TRBJ2-7, with no clear D. CDR3 length: 12 residues. The germline V gene has CDR1 SGDLS and CDR2 YYNGEE. The germline V and J ends were trimmed by 3 bases and 2 bases, with 6 bases remaining between them. CDR3 nucleotide sequence: TGTGCCAGCAGCGATTCTCCCTACGAGCAGTACTTC. Translated: CASSDSPYEQYF.

This clonotype is categorized as medium-sized (0.01 to 0.1%). V and J are TRBV27 and TRBJ2-5; 10 positions match TRBD2. The ends lost 5 bases at V and 6 bases at J; junction bases unmatched: 9. CDR1 is MNHEY and CDR2 is SMNVEV in the germline V gene (reference sequence). The CDR3 length is 15 residues. CDR3 nucleotide sequence: TGTGCCAGCAGTCCCAGCGGGGGGGCCAGGAAGACCCAGTACTTC. Translated: CASSPSGGARKTQYF.

By sample share, this clonotype is medium-sized. The chain's CDR3 is CASSEAITGELFF. CDR3 nucleotide sequence: TGTGCCAGCAGTGAAGCGATAACCGGGGAGCTGTTTTTT. This chain links TRBV2 with TRBJ2-2; D gene uncertain. V lost 0 bases to trimming and J lost 5 bases, with 4 bases between them. The CDR3 length is 13 residues. Germline CDR1 and CDR2: SNHLY and FYNNEI.

Judged by abundance, this clonotype is medium-sized. This chain connects TRBV9 to TRBJ2-1; 10 nucleotides line up with TRBD1. CDR1 and CDR2 from the germline V gene are SGDLS and YYNGEE. The junction had 4 bases not matched to a gene; V was cut back by 0 bases and J by 7 bases. CDR3 length: 15 residues. The CDR3 DNA reads as TGTGCCAGCAGCGTAGAGGGACAGGGGACGAATGAGCAGTTCTTC. Translated, it gives CASSVEGQGTNEQFF. The full variable domain, with the rest looked up from reference TRBV9 and TRBJ2-1, is DSGVTQTPKHLITATGQRVTLRCSPRSGDLSVYWYQQSLDQGLQFLIQYYNGEERAKGNILERFSAQQFPDLHSELNLSSLELGDSALYFCASSVEGQGTNEQFFGPGTRLTVL.

By share, this clonotype ranks as medium-sized. CDR3 nucleotides: TGTGCCACCCGCTTTACAGGGCGGGATGAGCAGTTCTTC. Encoded protein: CATRFTGRDEQFF. This chain links TRBV24-1 with TRBJ2-1; tentative D call: TRBD1 (6 bases). The CDR3 is 13 residues long. The V and J ends lost 9 bases and 8 bases respectively, with 16 bases between them. CDR1 and CDR2 from the germline V gene are KGHDR and SFDVKD.

This clonotype is medium-sized (0.01 to 0.1%). The CDR3 bases are TGTGCCAGCAGCTTGAGCGTCGTTGGTGAGCAGTTCTTC. It translates to CASSLSVVGEQFF. The chain is built from TRBV5-6 and TRBJ2-1, with no clear D. Germline V gives CDR1 SGHDT, CDR2 YYEEEE. Trimming cost V 1 base and J 9 bases, with 11 bases left between them. The CDR3 contains 13 residues.

This clonotype is medium-sized (0.01 to 0.1%) within its sample. The rearrangement uses TRBV7-3 and TRBJ2-2; 13 nucleotides line up with TRBD2. The CDR3 has 18 amino acids. The germline gives CDR1 SGHTA, CDR2 FQGTGA. J gave up 3 bases and V 5 bases, and 9 bases lay outside the gene matches. DNA for the CDR3: TGTGCCAGCAGCCCCAGGACTAGCGGGAGTTTCTACACCGGGGAGCTGTTTTTT. Protein product: CASSPRTSGSFYTGELFF. The whole variable domain, filled in from reference TRBV7-3 and TRBJ2-2, reads GAGVSQTPSNKVTEKGKYVELRCDPISGHTALYWYRQSLGQGPEFLIYFQGTGAADDSGLPNDRFFAVRPEGSVSTLKIQRTERGDSAVYLCASSPRTSGSFYTGELFFGEGSRLTVL.

Judged by abundance, this clonotype is medium-sized. The chain uses TRBV2 and TRBJ1-4; D gene uncertain. Trimming stripped 3 bases from V and 5 bases from J, with 10 bases between. The CDR3 loop spans 14 amino acids. In germline, CDR1 is SNHLY, CDR2 FYNNEI. CDR3 protein: CASSDWLANEKLFF. The CDR3 DNA reads TGTGCCAGCAGTGATTGGTTAGCGAATGAAAAACTGTTTTTT. Based on the CDR3 plus reference TRBV2 and TRBJ1-4, the full variable domain is EPEVTQTPSHQVTQMGQEVILRCVPISNHLYFYWYRQILGQKVEFLVSFYNNEISEKSEIFDDQFSVERPDGSNFTLKIRSTKLEDSAMYFCASSDWLANEKLFFGSGTQLSVL.

By proportion, this clonotype is medium-sized. The gene calls are TRBV21-1 and TRBJ2-5; the DNA was not used to check the table's D call, TRBD1. TRBV21-1 is annotated as a pseudogene. This CDR3 is 18 amino acids long. The CDR3 coding sequence is TGTGCCAGCAGCAAAAAATCGAACGGGACGGAGATCCAAGAGACCCAGTACTTC. Translation: CASSKKSNGTEIQETQYF.

This clonotype is medium-sized (0.01 to 0.1%). V usage is TRBV28 and J usage is TRBJ1-1; D not resolved. There are 12 residues in the CDR3. Per germline, CDR1 MDHEN and CDR2 SYDVKM. V was pared by 8 bases and J by 2 bases, with 9 bases between. CDR3: CASSGINTEAFF. CDR3 in DNA: TGTGCCAGCTCCGGGATCAACACTGAAGCTTTCTTT.

This clonotype is judged medium-sized. The V gene is TRBV7-2, the J gene TRBJ2-5; D is unresolved. The CDR3 contains 12 residues. The ends were cut back, 5 bases at V and 5 bases at J, with 9 bases in the middle. Germline V gene sequence: CDR1 SGHTA, CDR2 FQGNSA. CDR3 loop: CASSPKVETQYF. CDR3 nucleotide sequence: TGTGCCAGCAGCCCCAAAGTGGAGACCCAGTACTTC. The full variable domain, completed using reference TRBV7-2 and TRBJ2-5, is GAGVSQSPSNKVTEKGKDVELRCDPISGHTALYWYRQSLGQGLEFLIYFQGNSAPDKSGLPSDRFSAERTGGSVSTLTIQRTQQEDSAVYLCASSPKVETQYFGPGTRLLVL.